This TCR beta chain was captured in a study of cytomegalovirus exposure and HLA in healthy donors. General study results and limits: The authors assumed roughly uniform sequencing depth across donors for presence/absence analyses.

At sampling all donors were nominally healthy, likely with unrecorded immune exposures. Vbeta (60) and Jbeta (13) primers were used in the PCR. Only in-frame clones appear in the TCRdb table, and some are missing; sequencing was by immunoSEQ multiplex PCR. The sample has under 150,000 clones; roughly 80% are singletons. Details on this clone: Its antigen is as yet unknown.

The CDR3 loop spans 12 amino acids. Per the germline V gene, CDR1 is SQVTM and CDR2 is ANQGSEA. Between the trimmed V and J ends, which lost 3 bases and 1 base, there was a span of 6 bases. Sequenced input: PBMCs. The source of this sequence is a woman in her 50s in good health and CMV-seropositive. The rearrangement joins TRBV29-1 to TRBJ2-5, with D possibly being TRBD2 (6 bases). The CDR3 bases are TGCAGCGTTGAGGAGGGCCAAGAGACCCAGTACTTC. Residues: CSVEEGQETQYF.